This T cell receptor (beta chain) was captured by sequencing in a study of cytomegalovirus exposure and HLA in healthy donors. Overall study results and limits: There were a few CMV-associated chains whose specificity for CMV antigens was confirmed in vitro.

The germline V gene encodes CDR1 SGDLS and CDR2 YYNGEE. V lost 4 bases to trimming and J lost 5 bases; unmatched junction nucleotides: 8. This CDR3 has 14 residues. It was the approximately 120-subject validation cohort, separate from the approximately 700-subject first cohort, to which the donors belonged. Assay: immunoSEQ multiplex PCR; the TCRdb copy retains only in-frame clones and omits some. Among about 110,000 clones listed, about 85% were seen once. On this clone: Its specificity is unknown.

The sample was PBMCs. The chain joins TRBV9 to TRBJ2-7, with 8 bases fitting TRBD1. This sequence originates from a woman aged 18-30 years in good health and CMV-seronegative. DNA of the CDR3: TGTGCCAGCAGCCCATCAGGGGGCGGGGACGAGCAGTACTTC. It encodes CASSPSGGGDEQYF.